Listed below are T cell receptor beta chains from one sample, sequenced in a study of beta chain features in type 1 diabetes. The table came from immunoSEQ multiplex PCR; TCRdb's copy has only in-frame clones and leaves some out. The table lists 500,000 to 650,000 clones, around 12% of them singletons. Sequencing was performed on naive CD4+ T cells from blood. The receptors shown here come from a man between 25 and 39 years old with type 1 diabetes. Both conserved end residues are part of each CDR3. Each record gives: V gene, CDR3 length, D gene, CDR3 protein. D genes are given only for firm matches.

>TRBV30|13|TRBD1
CAWGTGASYEQYF
>TRBV7-2|13|NA
CASSLGRIYEQYF
>TRBV10-3|13|TRBD1
CATQTGQSYEQYF
>TRBV19|13|NA
CASSAGTTDTQYF
>TRBV28|13|NA
CASSKGRAQPQHF
>TRBV9|15|TRBD1
CASSMRTGGGEKLFF
>TRBV7-8|13|NA
CASSSQVDQPQHF
>TRBV14|15|NA
CASSQDWLPRAPLHF
>TRBV4-2|20|TRBD2
CASSQEVRAGGPLAYNEQFF
>TRBV6-5|14|NA
CASSYSRDNSPLHF
>TRBV7-9|12|NA
CASSFGRDEQFF
>TRBV13|14|NA
CASSSRDLQDTQYF
>TRBV10-3|14|NA
CAISVGRANTEAFF
>TRBV30|15|NA
CAWSVDGVVNQPQHF
>TRBV9|13|NA
CASSEAMNTEAFF
>TRBV7-9|12|NA
CASSTVDDEQYF
>TRBV19|15|NA
CASSTTGQRTDTQYF
>TRBV19|13|TRBD1
CASSDRVGNEQYF
>TRBV7-2|15|NA
CASTEGAGHRSPLHF
>TRBV28|13|TRBD1
CASSSGQSYEQYF
>TRBV27|17|NA
CASSYDIKPSGANVLTF
>TRBV2|13|NA
CASTQGMPYEQYF
>TRBV13|15|NA
CASSLTDRPVYGYTF
>TRBV6-6|16|TRBD2
CASSYSTGGAPNEQFF
>TRBV28|13|NA
CASADFNTGELFF
>TRBV5-1|14|TRBD2
CASFSGVSTDTQYF
>TRBV7-2|16|NA
CASSTRLFTSTDTQYF
>TRBV5-4|15|TRBD1
CASSLWTGTNYGYTF
>TRBV9|16|TRBD2
CASSEGGLEYNNEQFF
>TRBV28|15|NA
CASRYRPTSGNTIYF
>TRBV28|11|NA
CASSRNYEQYF
>TRBV7-2|14|NA
CASSSRSGQETQYF
>TRBV9|13|NA
CASSVYWGGEQFF
>TRBV6-5|13|TRBD1
CASSYDRDYGYTF
>TRBV5-6|15|NA
CASSLAFSGANVLTF
>TRBV5-1|16|NA
CASSLLGRDTEETQYF
>TRBV6-9|12|NA
CASSFARVEQYF
>TRBV30|15|NA
CAWSVVAKNTGELFF
>TRBV10-3|13|TRBD1
CAIQTTGAYGYTF
>TRBV25-1|12|NA
CASRGVSDTQYF
>TRBV7-9|14|NA
CASSSGVSTDTQYF
>TRBV5-4|15|NA
CASSHDRTGANVLTF
>TRBV5-6|14|NA
CASSRPGPEYGYTF
>TRBV5-5|14|NA
CASTPSTVNEKLFF
>TRBV18|14|TRBD1
CASSLRTGNTEAFF
>TRBV11-2|15|NA
CASSLTGRGRETQYF
>TRBV9|15|TRBD1
CASSPPDRDYNEQFF
>TRBV5-4|14|NA
CASSRTVNSYEQYF